This T cell receptor beta chain was identified during a study of regulatory T cells in long-lasting Graves disease. Between the trimmed V and J ends, which lost 2 bases and 3 bases, there was a span of 10 bases. Per germline, CDR1 DFQATT and CDR2 SNEGSKA (reference sequence). The CDR3 is 13 residues long. Time point here: newly diagnosed GD, antithyroid drugs for less than 3 months. Preparation of the TCR library used RNA extracted from PBMCs. CDR3 regions were amplified by Arm-PCR using iRepertoire HTBI primers to build TCR beta libraries. One entry per CDR3 protein, called by TCRdb with MiXCR from the multiplex PCR reads. Among around 320,000 distinct CDR3 sequences listed, approximately 15% were seen once. These data were likewise used in another study, on T cells in Graves' hyperthyroidism and ophthalmopathy.

The receptor was isolated from a man aged 35 to 55 with Graves disease. This sample comprised peripheral blood mononuclear cells (PBMCs), obtained at new diagnosis, from a patient treated with antithyroid drugs. V gene TRBV20-1 combines with J gene TRBJ1-2, with D possibly TRBD1 on 6 matching bases. The CDR3 sequence is CSARNRDYYGYTF. The CDR3 nucleotides are TGCAGTGCTAGAAACAGGGACTACTATGGCTACACCTTC.